The rows below give T cell receptor beta chains drawn from one sample of a study of persistence of HIV-infected CD4 T cells. Some clones are missing from TCRdb's copy, which holds only in-frame ones; the method was immunoSEQ multiplex PCR. The profile shows around 48,000 clones, 75% to 85% of them singletons. No antigen has been identified for these receptors. The sequencing used CD4+ T cells sorted from PBMCs after approximately 19-hour stimulation, collected from a patient who received antiretroviral therapy. The receptors derive from an adult man with HIV who was CMV-seropositive. The CDR3 runs from the conserved cysteine through the conserved F or W. Fields, in order: D gene, V gene, clone size, J gene, CDR3 DNA, CDR3 protein. The D gene is left open where the match is weak. Expanded clones are given a class, and other clones once, few, many or no size at all.

-	TRBV5-1	-	TRBJ1-6	TGCGCCAGCAGCCAGACAGCTCCATGGCTTTCACCCCTCCACTTT	CASSQTAPWLSPLHF
-	TRBV6-1	-	TRBJ1-2	TGTGCCAGCAGTGAAGGGGGGCCCTATGGCTACACCTTC	CASSEGGPYGYTF
-	TRBV27	few	TRBJ1-6	TGTGCCAGCAGTTCGATAGAGGGTTCACCCCTCCACTTT	CASSSIEGSPLHF
-	TRBV10-1	-	TRBJ1-2	TGCGCCAGCAGGAGGACGGCCGACTATGGCTACACCTTC	CASRRTADYGYTF
-	TRBV18	-	TRBJ1-5	TGTGCCAGCTCACCAACGAGAGATCAGCCCCAGCATTTT	CASSPTRDQPQHF
-	TRBV7-3	few	TRBJ2-2	TGTGCCAGCAGTTTCCGGGACGCCACCGGGGAGCTGTTTTTT	CASSFRDATGELFF
TRBD1	TRBV7-9	few	TRBJ1-6	TGTGCCAGCAGCTCCCGGACAGGGGCTAATTCACCCCTCCACTTT	CASSSRTGANSPLHF
TRBD1	TRBV6-5	-	TRBJ1-1	TGTGCCAGCAGTTACGGGACAGGCCCTAGTAACACTGAAGCTTTCTTT	CASSYGTGPSNTEAFF
TRBD1	TRBV3-1/TRBV3-2	-	TRBJ2-7	TGTGCCAGCAGCCTGGACAGGGGAGCCTACGAGCAGTACTTC	CASSLDRGAYEQYF
-	TRBV6-1	-	TRBJ1-5	TGTGCCAGCAGTGAAGCCGACAATAGCAATCAGCCCCAGCATTTT	CASSEADNSNQPQHF
-	TRBV7-9	-	TRBJ1-1	TGTGCCAGCAGCTTAGGCGGGGTTAAGTACCCTGAAGCTTTCTTT	CASSLGGVKYPEAFF
-	TRBV5-1	-	TRBJ1-2	TGCGCCAGCAGCCCCCGACTGGGTAACTATGGCTACACCTTC	CASSPRLGNYGYTF
-	TRBV28	-	TRBJ2-5	TGTGCCAGCAGTTCCCCGGGACCCTCCCAAGAGACCCAGTACTTC	CASSSPGPSQETQYF
TRBD1	TRBV18	-	TRBJ1-1	TGTGCCAGCTCCCCGGGACAGCATAACCAAGCTTTCTTT	CASSPGQHNQAFF
TRBD1	TRBV13	-	TRBJ1-2	TGTGCCAGCAGCCTCCGGGACAGGGGGTCTCTCTTATATGGCTACACCTTC	CASSLRDRGSLLYGYTF
-	TRBV6-5	-	TRBJ1-6	TGTGCCAGCAGTCGTGGGGGGGTAGGGAGTTCACCCCTCCACTTT	CASSRGGVGSSPLHF
-	TRBV14	-	TRBJ1-1	TGTGCCAGCAGCATAAGAAGATCAGGCGGCATGAACACTGAAGCTTTCTTT	CASSIRRSGGMNTEAFF
TRBD1	TRBV18	-	TRBJ2-7	TGTGCCAGCTCACCACCATACAGGGGGCACGAGCAGTACTTC	CASSPPYRGHEQYF
-	TRBV6-5	-	TRBJ1-3	TGTGCCAGCAGTTACGGGGGGGCTGGAAACACCATATATTTT	CASSYGGAGNTIYF
-	TRBV14	-	TRBJ2-7	TGTGCCAGCAGCCAAGTCGCTAGCTACGAGCAGTACTTC	CASSQVASYEQYF
TRBD1	TRBV6-6	-	TRBJ1-3	TGTGCCAGCAGTTCCGGGGACAGATACTCTGGAAACACCATATATTTT	CASSSGDRYSGNTIYF
-	TRBV29-1	-	TRBJ1-1	TGCAGCGTTGGCCAGGGGACTGAAGCTTTCTTT	CSVGQGTEAFF
-	TRBV3-1/TRBV3-2	-	TRBJ2-7	TGTGCCAGCAGCCAGAGGGCCGGGGGTCACTCCTACGAGCAGTACTTC	CASSQRAGGHSYEQYF
TRBD1	TRBV19	-	TRBJ1-2	TGTGCCAGTACTCCGGACAGGGGCAACTATGGCTACACCTTC	CASTPDRGNYGYTF
-	TRBV9	-	TRBJ1-4	TGTGCCAGCAGCGTAGGGACGTCGTTTGAAAAACTGTTTTTT	CASSVGTSFEKLFF
TRBD1	TRBV18	-	TRBJ2-3	TGTGCCAGCTCTCGGGGACAGGGAGGAGATACGCAGTATTTT	CASSRGQGGDTQYF
-	TRBV5-5	-	TRBJ1-2	TGTGCCAGCAGCTTGGTCTCGGGCGGCCCTAACTATGGCTACACCTTC	CASSLVSGGPNYGYTF
TRBD2	TRBV29-1	-	TRBJ2-1	TGCAGCGTTGTCGGGCGGGGGTTTAATGAGCAGTTCTTC	CSVVGRGFNEQFF
-	TRBV18	once	TRBJ2-5	TGTGCCACCACCAACCACGCAGGGGTCCAAGAGACCCAGTACTTC	CATTNHAGVQETQYF
-	TRBV20-1	-	TRBJ1-1	TGCAGTGCTAGTTGGGTGGATGAAGCTTTCTTT	CSASWVDEAFF
-	TRBV6-2/TRBV6-3	-	TRBJ2-7	TGTGCCAGCAGCAACCACGAGATACTCTCCTACGAGCAGTACTTC	CASSNHEILSYEQYF
-	TRBV28	-	TRBJ1-2	TGTGCCAGCAGTGATGAGACTCGTAACTATGGCTACACCTTC	CASSDETRNYGYTF
TRBD2	TRBV3-1/TRBV3-2	-	TRBJ2-7	TGTGCCAGCAGCCGGTCTAGCGGGGGCGGTTACGAGCAGTACTTC	CASSRSSGGGYEQYF
-	TRBV27	-	TRBJ1-1	TGTGCCAGCAAAAATCCGACGGTGAACACTGAAGCTTTCTTT	CASKNPTVNTEAFF
-	TRBV9	once	TRBJ1-2	TGTGCCAGCAGCGTAGGGGCGCAAATTGGCTACACCTTC	CASSVGAQIGYTF
TRBD1	TRBV27	-	TRBJ1-6	TGTGCCAGCAGCTTATTACAGGGGGCGAATTCACCCCTCCACTTT	CASSLLQGANSPLHF
TRBD2	TRBV7-2	-	TRBJ2-1	TGTGCCAGCAGCTTAACCGGGGGGAATACTTACAATGAGCAGTTCTTC	CASSLTGGNTYNEQFF
-	TRBV7-2	-	TRBJ2-3	TGTGCCAGCAGCTTGGACTCCCAAGGGGATACGCAGTATTTT	CASSLDSQGDTQYF
-	TRBV7-2	-	TRBJ1-1	TGTGCCAGCAGCTTAGCTCGGAGAAACACTGAAGCTTTCTTT	CASSLARRNTEAFF
-	TRBV14	-	TRBJ2-1	TGTGCCAGCAGCCAACAGAGGGGAACCTACAATGAGCAGTTCTTC	CASSQQRGTYNEQFF
-	TRBV6-5	-	TRBJ2-7	TGTGCCAGCAGTTTTCAGGGAAACTCCTACGAGCAGTACTTC	CASSFQGNSYEQYF
-	TRBV7-7	-	TRBJ2-1	TGTGCCAGCAGCAGAGAGGAGGGAATAGAGCAGTTCTTC	CASSREEGIEQFF
-	TRBV7-6	-	TRBJ2-2	TGTGCCAGCGGTACCATGGGAGGGGGCTTCACCGGGGAGCTGTTTTTT	CASGTMGGGFTGELFF
-	TRBV27	-	TRBJ2-3	TGTGCCAGCATGCCGGGTGCCACAGATACGCAGTATTTT	CASMPGATDTQYF
-	TRBV5-7	-	TRBJ2-5	TGTGCCAGCAGCTTTCCGACAGAGCCACACCTTCAAGAGACCCAGTACTTC	CASSFPTEPHLQETQYF
-	TRBV7-8	-	TRBJ1-5	TGTGCCAGCAGGACCTCCGGGAATAGCAATCAGCCCCAGCATTTT	CASRTSGNSNQPQHF
-	TRBV11-3	-	TRBJ2-5	TGTGCCAGCAGCTTAGGATTGGCGGGGTCACAAGAGACCCAGTACTTC	CASSLGLAGSQETQYF